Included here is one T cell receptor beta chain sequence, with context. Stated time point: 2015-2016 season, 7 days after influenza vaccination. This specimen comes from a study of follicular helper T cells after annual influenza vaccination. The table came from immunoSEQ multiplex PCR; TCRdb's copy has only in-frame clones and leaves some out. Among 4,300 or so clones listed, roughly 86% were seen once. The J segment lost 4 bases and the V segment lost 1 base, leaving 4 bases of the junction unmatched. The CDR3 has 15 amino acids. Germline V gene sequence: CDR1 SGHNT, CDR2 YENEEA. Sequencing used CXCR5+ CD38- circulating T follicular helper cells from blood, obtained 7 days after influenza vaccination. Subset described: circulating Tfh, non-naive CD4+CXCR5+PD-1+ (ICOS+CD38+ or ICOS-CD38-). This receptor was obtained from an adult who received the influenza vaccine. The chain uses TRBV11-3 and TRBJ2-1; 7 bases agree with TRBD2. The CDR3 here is CASSLAGTTYNEQFF. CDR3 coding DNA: TGTGCCAGCAGCTTAGCCGGGACTACATACAATGAGCAGTTCTTC.